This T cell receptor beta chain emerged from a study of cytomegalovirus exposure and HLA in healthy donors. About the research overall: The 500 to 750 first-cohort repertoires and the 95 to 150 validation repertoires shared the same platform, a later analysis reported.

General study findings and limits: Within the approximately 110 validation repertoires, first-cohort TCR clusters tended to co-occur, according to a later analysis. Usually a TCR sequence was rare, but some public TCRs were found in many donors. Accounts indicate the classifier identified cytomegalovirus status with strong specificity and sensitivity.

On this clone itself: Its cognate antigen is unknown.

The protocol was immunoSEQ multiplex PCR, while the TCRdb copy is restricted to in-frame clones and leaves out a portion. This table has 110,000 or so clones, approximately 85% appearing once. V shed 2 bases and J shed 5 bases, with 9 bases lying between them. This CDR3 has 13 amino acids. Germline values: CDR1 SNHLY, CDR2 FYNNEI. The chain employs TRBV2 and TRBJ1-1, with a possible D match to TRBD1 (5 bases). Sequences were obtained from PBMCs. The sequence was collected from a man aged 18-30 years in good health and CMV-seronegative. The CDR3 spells CASSEWRGTEAFF. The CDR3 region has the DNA TGTGCCAGCAGTGAATGGCGGGGGACTGAAGCTTTCTTT.